The following is a T cell receptor (beta chain) sequence with its context. This clonotype was found many times. Its recognized antigen is unknown. Base qualities are not at hand, and no much larger clone is one base apart. To prepare the library, UMI-ligation and nested PCR was applied. The ligated cDNA was amplified in four rounds of PCR with nested alpha and beta constant region primers together with the SP2 primer. TCR RNA was reverse transcribed with SuperScript IV using alpha and beta constant region primers for the blood and skin samples. An oligonucleotide carrying the Illumina SP2 primer and a UMI was ligated to the cDNA 3' end using T4 RNA ligase 1. The 12-nucleotide UMI consisted of two random hexamers with an eight-base spacer between the hexamers to prevent hairpin formation. From the second PCR onward, TCR alpha and beta chain libraries were processed separately, and dual indexing was applied for multiplexing. After pooling, the indexed libraries were analyzed by capillary electrophoresis and sequenced on either an Illumina MiSeq or NextSeq. To boost base diversity and improve cluster recognition, PhiX DNA at about 4.5-8% was spiked into the libraries. As for the original processing: Demultiplexor extracted UMIs from read 2, combined them with read 1 TCR sequence, and split reads by sample indices. V and J genes and V-J junctions were identified by Decombinator, and each TCR was assigned a five-part identifier that included V and J deletions. UMIs were used by Collapsinator to correct sequencing errors and PCR amplification heterogeneity, so that a UMI-based abundance was obtained for each TCR. CDR3Translator converted identifiers to nucleotide sequence, translated to amino acids, and extracted CDR3 regions using terminal motifs. Error-corrected counts of alpha and beta TCRs from blood and skin were compared after being normalized to the amount of input RNA. TCRdb itself trimmed the public reads at Q25 with fastp, ran MiXCR and retained productive beta chains. Each entry is one CDR3 protein sequence, shown with its most common DNA and genes. TCRdb's processing, not the authors' own work, is the source of the V and J calls. Within this sample are 35,000 to 40,000 distinct CDR3 sequences, with 8% to 13% of them counted one time only. Clones ranked in the top ten supply roughly 3.6% of the sample.

The CDR3 spans 16 residues, from the cysteine through the phenylalanine. The retained sequence is limited to the CDR3, 48 bases, with the frame set at the first base. V sheds 4 bases and J sheds 1 base, leaving 15 bases between their ends. CDR1 and CDR2 were assigned from the germline V gene (reference sequence) as MNHEY and SMNVEV. This sample was included in a study of naive and memory T cell subsets (dated by TCRdb to the late 2010s). A note on the overall study: The figure summarizing these samples reported ten or so blood donors, 7 tuberculin skin test biopsies and 3 saline control biopsies. Skin biopsies were taken from tuberculin skin test sites or from saline-injected control sites and were processed for RNA extraction as described before. PCR2 was typically run as a SYBR Green qPCR and stopped at a set threshold, although low-input samples could use end-point PCR of approximately 6 cycles instead.

What the treatment or condition label conveys for this sample: skin biopsy from PPD injection site in Mantoux-positive individual. A robust, sensitive protocol for the amplification, sequencing and analysis of TCRs was described in the study, in which 3' ligation of a UMI-containing oligonucleotide to TCR cDNA was used. In individuals with a positive Mantoux test, tuberculin skin test biopsies were taken from sites that had been injected with PPD. Before reverse transcription, total RNA that had not been cell sorted was treated with RQ1 DNase, with a target input of roughly 1 to 1,100 ng. Libraries were prepared from skin biopsies and whole blood so that pipeline robustness could be tested in samples in which T cells form a minority population. The paper's findings and limits, for the study overall: TCR sequences were reportedly obtained from both types of skin biopsy, with many more TCRs found at tuberculin skin test sites. Details of skin biopsy collection and RNA processing were not given in the paper but were referenced to earlier studies. The larger number of TCRs at tuberculin skin test sites was interpreted as T cell infiltration of a delayed type IV hypersensitivity reaction. The potential sensitivity of the RNA-based method to TCR transcript changes with T cell activation and differentiation was acknowledged.

The sequencing here drew on skin, taken from a tuberculin skin test site. This TCR came from an adult in good health. The sequence links TRBV27 to TRBJ2-3; a weak D assignment points to TRBD2 (5 bases agree). The DNA is as follows: TGTGCCAGCAGTTACCGTGAGGGTGTCGGCACAGATACGCAGTATTTT. The encoded protein is CASSYREGVGTDTQYF.